This TCR beta chain was sequenced in a study of T cell repertoires in cytomegalovirus infection. Study in general: Shared public TCR beta signatures pointed to both CMV infection and a matching HLA type. Study-level points and caveats: HLA-C-restricted TCR beta clonotypes specific for CMV led the ex vivo response. The cumulative frequency of public TCR beta families identified carriers of CMV plus the relevant HLA.

TCRdb re-called the reads through MiXCR, storing one row per CDR3 protein. This sample carries about 490,000 distinct CDR3 sequences, approximately 15% of them seen once, and the ten largest clones take 20% to 30%. The CDR3 is 16 amino acids. The V and J ends lost 0 bases and 4 bases respectively, with 15 bases between them. Looked up from germline, CDR1 is MGHRA and CDR2 is YSYEKL. This clonotype has a count of ten or more. Its antigen is not known. The sequence derives from a human donor in good health (CMV status not recorded). Some clones in this sample may be carry-over from other donors' samples. The chain recombines TRBV4-1 with TRBJ2-5, with unresolved D. The sequencing input was CD8+ T cells from PBMCs. The CDR3 protein is CASSQEAHRIGETQYF. CDR3 coding DNA: TGCGCCAGCAGCCAAGAAGCACACCGGATCGGAGAGACCCAGTACTTC.